This record covers a single T cell receptor beta chain. The junction had 15 bases not matched to a gene; V was cut back by 2 bases and J by 11 bases. Germline-derived CDR1 and CDR2 are MDHEN and SYDVKM. The CDR3 contains 18 residues. The sample belongs to a study of blood T cell repertoires in COVID-19. Whole-study context: The analysed material was cDNA or gDNA that came from T cells, B-cell-depleted T cells, or PBMCs.

The data were produced by immunoSEQ multiplex PCR, yet TCRdb's version contains in-frame clones alone and is incomplete. The data hold some 320,000 clones, with roughly 89% observed a single time. No more than 2 weeks before study entry, exposed participants had met a case of COVID-19. The source material was PBMCs or T cells enriched from blood (not recorded which). The chain uses TRBV28 and TRBJ1-4; 12 bases fit TRBD1. This TCR derives from a woman aged 50 to 65 who had been exposed to COVID-19. This chain's CDR3 is CASSLGGFGTGGDFKLFF. The CDR3 nucleotides are TGTGCCAGCAGTTTAGGCGGATTCGGGACAGGGGGCGATTTTAAACTGTTTTTT.